The rows below give T cell receptor beta chains drawn from one sample of a study of T cell responses to AZD1222 COVID-19 vaccine. Sequencing was performed with immunoSEQ multiplex PCR; in TCRdb, only in-frame clones are kept and a portion is missing. Altogether roughly 81,000 clones are present, approximately 88% being singletons, with the ten largest covering approximately 15%. The sample in question was peripheral blood, obtained on day 0 of AZD1222 vaccination. The receptors were gathered from an adult in good health. CDR3s leave out the opening cysteine and the closing phenylalanine or tryptophan. A D gene is named only where the DNA matches it firmly.

cdr3_aa | j_call | v_call | d_call
ASSPRTGELF | TRBJ2-2 | TRBV7-8 | NA
ASSKDREGYNEQF | TRBJ2-1 | TRBV11-2 | NA
AWTLKGTYGYT | TRBJ1-2 | TRBV30 | NA
AISDIVGQGYGYT | TRBJ1-2 | TRBV10-3 | TRBD1
ASSAGQGSVPGELF | TRBJ2-2 | TRBV5-1 | TRBD1
ASSKGLAGNYQSSTDTQY | TRBJ2-3 | TRBV21-1 | NA
ASSTGRDQY | TRBJ2-4 | TRBV6-5 | NA
ASNLQLAGGGEQY | TRBJ2-7 | TRBV7-2 | TRBD2
ASSIEGAGYNEQF | TRBJ2-1 | TRBV19 | NA
ASSLAGTEKLF | TRBJ1-4 | TRBV7-9 | NA
ASSFSPLAGRQF | TRBJ2-1 | TRBV5-4 | TRBD2
ASSLAAAGGTEQY | TRBJ2-7 | TRBV5-5 | TRBD2
ASSLDLAGTNEQF | TRBJ2-1 | TRBV5-1 | TRBD2
ATSREGGGGNQPQH | TRBJ1-5 | TRBV15 | NA
ASSSGQPGSYEQY | TRBJ2-7 | TRBV7-2 | NA
ASSDQGSGYT | TRBJ1-2 | TRBV6-4 | NA
ASSRAGQGNTGELF | TRBJ2-2 | TRBV5-5 | TRBD1
AISGTGLAF | TRBJ1-1 | TRBV10-3 | TRBD1
ASSSLGGSTQETQY | TRBJ2-5 | TRBV11-1 | NA
ASSLVAGYNTDTQY | TRBJ2-3 | TRBV5-1 | NA
ASSQDVAGSKMTEAF | TRBJ1-1 | TRBV4-1 | NA
AISESQIPYEQY | TRBJ2-7 | TRBV10-3 | NA
ASSLWDSLNTEAF | TRBJ1-1 | TRBV5-6 | TRBD1
ASSLYRNTIY | TRBJ1-3 | TRBV28 | NA
ASSSHRDGLSDTQY | TRBJ2-3 | TRBV7-9 | NA
ASRGLTQLAGVAYNEQF | TRBJ2-1 | TRBV19 | TRBD2
ASSQVWRAYEQY | TRBJ2-7 | TRBV4-1 | NA
ASNRRGGSGTDTQY | TRBJ2-3 | TRBV27 | NA
DPAMASGNTIY | TRBJ1-3 | TRBV7-3 | NA
ASTLGLRNQPQH | TRBJ1-5 | TRBV2 | NA
ASRPRDRGGYT | TRBJ1-2 | TRBV2 | TRBD1
ASSLGQGGYGYT | TRBJ1-2 | TRBV5-1 | TRBD1
ASSETGLYEQY | TRBJ2-7 | TRBV2 | NA
ASSPLGRNTEAF | TRBJ1-1 | TRBV5-6 | NA
ASRGLAGGYEQY | TRBJ2-7 | TRBV25-1 | TRBD2
ASSRTAGHEKLF | TRBJ1-4 | TRBV19 | NA
ASSLGGRLDYEQY | TRBJ2-7 | TRBV28 | TRBD2
ASSPRQGANEKLF | TRBJ1-4 | TRBV9 | TRBD1